The 31 T cell receptor beta chains presented below share a single source sample, sequenced in a study of a mutant IDH1 vaccine in newly diagnosed glioma. This sample's time point: week 23, last vaccination. Each dose of the vaccine consisted of 300 ug of mutant IDH1 20-mer peptide, with topical imiquimod. The method was immunoSEQ multiplex PCR; TCRdb's version includes in-frame clones alone and lacks a portion of them. The sample yields some 31,000 clones, roughly 80% seen once. Their target antigens are unknown. This sample comprised PBMCs, obtained from a glioma patient whose treatment included an IDH1 peptide vaccine. All receptors come from a woman under 30 with glioma.

The rearrangement uses TRBV6-1 and TRBJ2-3; D remains unclear. The CDR3 sequence is 14 residues long. Trimming left V 6 bases short and J 2 bases short, with 12 bases between. Germline loops: CDR1 MNHNS, CDR2 SASEGT. Written as DNA, the CDR3 is TGTGCCAGCAGAAAGGCGTACCTCACAGATACGCAGTATTTT. This encodes CASRKAYLTDTQYF.

This clone turned up a few times. V usage is TRBV29-1 and J usage is TRBJ1-1; possibly TRBD1 for D (5 bases). V was shortened by 4 bases and J by 0 bases, with 9 bases between the two germline ends. Germline V lookup: CDR1 SQVTM, CDR2 ANQGSEA. CDR3 length: 13 amino acids. CDR3 residues: CSVGGRLNTEAFF. As DNA, the CDR3 is TGCAGCGTTGGGGGACGGTTGAACACTGAAGCTTTCTTT.

This clone was picked up one time. The identical CDR3 is also encoded by other nucleotide sequences in the sample. The CDR3 DNA reads TGTGCCAGTAGTCTGACTAGCGGGAACTACAATGAGCAGTTCTTC. It is translated as CASSLTSGNYNEQFF. The V and J genes are TRBV19 and TRBJ2-1, with TRBD2 identical over 11 bases. CDR3 length equals 15 residues. Trimming removed 5 bases from V and 3 bases from J; junction bases left unmatched: 3. Per the germline V gene, CDR1 is LNHDA and CDR2 is SQIVND (reference sequence).

The DNA of the CDR3 is TGTGCCAGCAGCCCAGGGGGGACAGTTAACACTGAAGCTTTCTTT. This encodes CASSPGGTVNTEAFF. The chain links TRBV27 to TRBJ1-1; 7 bases agree with TRBD1. Germline CDR1 and CDR2: MNHEY and SMNVEV (reference sequence). The CDR3 is made up of 15 amino acids. V shed 6 bases, J shed 2 bases, and the junction held 9 bases outside the gene matches.

The V and J genes are TRBV27 and TRBJ1-2; D not certain. The CDR3 consists of 15 residues. Looked up from germline, CDR1 is MNHEY and CDR2 is SMNVEV (reference sequence). The V and J ends lost 3 bases and 4 bases respectively, with 15 bases between them. CDR3 amino acids: CASSFRSGRVYGYTF. The CDR3 DNA sequence: TGTGCCAGCAGTTTTCGGTCCGGGCGGGTCTATGGCTACACCTTC.

The V gene is TRBV6-1, the J gene TRBJ1-2; D unresolved. This CDR3 is 14 amino acids long. Germline V lookup: CDR1 MNHNS, CDR2 SASEGT. V gave up 2 bases and J gave up 3 bases, with 10 bases separating them. The chain's CDR3 is CASSETFGYYGYTF. As DNA, the CDR3 is TGTGCCAGCAGTGAAACTTTCGGTTACTATGGCTACACCTTC.

The chain's CDR3 is CAISVAGYNEQFF. The CDR3 nucleotides are TGTGCCATCAGTGTGGCAGGGTACAATGAGCAGTTCTTC. This chain connects TRBV10-3 to TRBJ2-1, with D tentatively TRBD1 (5 bases). Germline V gene data show CDR1 as ENHRY and CDR2 as SYGVKD. The V end was cut by 4 bases, the J end by 4 bases, with 8 bases between. The CDR3 is made up of 13 amino acids.

This clone came up a few times. The rearrangement links TRBV4-3 to TRBJ1-2; D is unresolved. Germline-derived CDR1 and CDR2 are LGHNA and YSLEER. The CDR3 runs to 17 residues. V lost 0 bases and J 0 bases, leaving 14 bases between the germline ends. The CDR3: CASSQDVAGPANYGYTF. DNA for the CDR3: TGCGCCAGCAGCCAAGATGTGGCAGGACCAGCTAACTATGGCTACACCTTC.

The V and J genes are TRBV4-1 and TRBJ1-2; 7 bases are shared with TRBD1. The trim removed 0 bases at V and 4 bases at J, leaving 8 bases unmatched. The CDR3 has 16 residues. Germline V lookup: CDR1 MGHRA, CDR2 YSYEKL. The CDR3 loop is CASSQEAGTVGYGYTF. In DNA form, the CDR3 reads TGCGCCAGCAGCCAAGAGGCCGGGACAGTGGGCTATGGCTACACCTTC.

By share of the sample, this clone is medium-sized. The V and J genes are TRBV15 and TRBJ1-1; D is perhaps TRBD1 (5 bases). V was clipped by 0 bases and J by 5 bases, with 13 bases between them. This CDR3 spans 15 amino acids. Germline loops: CDR1 LNHNV, CDR2 YYDKDF (reference sequence). CDR3 sequence (DNA): TGTGCCACCAGCAGAGACGGAGGGGCGAGGACTGAAGCTTTCTTT. Its protein product is CATSRDGGARTEAFF.

The J gene is TRBJ1-4, the V gene TRBV11-2; D uncertain. CDR3 size: 15 residues. The V end lost 0 bases, the J end lost 6 bases, and 11 bases lay between the germline ends. From germline, CDR1 is SGHAT and CDR2 FQNNGV. The CDR3: CASSLDRSPDEKLFF. The CDR3 nucleotides read TGTGCCAGCAGCTTAGACCGGAGCCCCGATGAAAAACTGTTTTTT.

The chain uses TRBV4-1 and TRBJ2-5; D may be TRBD2 (5 bases). This CDR3 contains 15 residues. Germline-derived CDR1 and CDR2 are MGHRA and YSYEKL. V was pared by 4 bases and J by 0 bases, with 12 bases between. CDR3 region: CASSRKRGNQETQYF. The DNA of the CDR3 is TGCGCCAGCAGCCGGAAACGGGGAAACCAAGAGACCCAGTACTTC.

V gene TRBV10-3 combines with J gene TRBJ2-1, with D perhaps matching TRBD1 (6 bases). The germline CDR1 and CDR2 sequences are ENHRY and SYGVKD. The CDR3 runs 11 residues. V shed 7 bases and J shed 8 bases, with 9 bases lying between them. Here the CDR3 reads CAINRADEQFF. For the CDR3, the DNA is TGTGCCATCAACAGGGCCGATGAGCAGTTCTTC.

This clone occurred a few times. The gene calls are TRBV5-8 and TRBJ1-5, with 10 bases that match TRBD1. Losses at the gene ends were 1 base for V and 4 bases for J; bases not matched to a gene: 2. CDR3 length equals 15 residues. Germline V lookup: CDR1 SGHTS, CDR2 YDEGEE. The CDR3 DNA reads TGTGCCAGCAGCTTGAGGGGACAGGGGAATCAGCCCCAGCATTTT. It yields the protein CASSLRGQGNQPQHF.

This chain links TRBV29-1 with TRBJ2-1; TRBD1 agrees at 10 bases. The CDR3 runs 13 residues. Germline CDR1 SQVTM, CDR2 ANQGSEA. V trimming: 6 bases; J trimming: 5 bases; junction bases outside the gene matches: 4. The CDR3 coding sequence is TGCAGCGTCCCGGGACAGGGGAACAATGAGCAGTTCTTC. Its translation is CSVPGQGNNEQFF.

J is TRBJ2-1 and V is TRBV19, with TRBD2 matching over 8 bases. The V gene end was trimmed by 6 bases and the J gene end by 9 bases; junction bases not matched to a gene: 7. The CDR3 length is 13 residues. Germline lookup yields CDR1 LNHDA and CDR2 SQIVND (reference sequence). The CDR3 DNA reads TGTGCCAGTAGCAGGACTAGCCGGGGTGAGCAGTTCTTC. This codes for CASSRTSRGEQFF.

The table lists this clone with a count of one. The rearrangement uses TRBV6-5 and TRBJ2-7; either TRBD1 or TRBD2 may supply D (5 bases each). The CDR3 spans 15 residues. CDR1 is MNHEY, CDR2 SVGAGI, per germline. Trimming left V 5 bases short and J 7 bases short, with 21 bases between. CDR3 sequence reads: CASSAREGEIWEQYF. CDR3 coding DNA: TGTGCCAGCAGTGCCAGGGAAGGGGAGATCTGGGAGCAGTACTTC.

V gene TRBV18 combines with J gene TRBJ2-2; maybe TRBD1 (6 bases). Germline V lookup: CDR1 KGHSH, CDR2 LQKENI. The V and J ends lost 9 bases and 2 bases respectively, with 13 bases between them. The CDR3 is made up of 14 amino acids. The CDR3 is CASQNRDNTGELFF. As DNA, the CDR3 is TGTGCCAGTCAAAACAGGGACAACACCGGGGAGCTGTTTTTT.

This clone has a handful of counts. The V and J genes are TRBV29-1 and TRBJ1-5; D is undetermined. Trimming left V 7 bases short and J 3 bases short, with 10 bases between. Per germline, CDR1 SQVTM and CDR2 ANQGSEA. CDR3 length: 12 residues. The CDR3 DNA follows: TGCAGCGCAGGCCAAATCAATCAGCCCCAGCATTTT. Translated: CSAGQINQPQHF.

The V gene is TRBV6-1, the J gene TRBJ1-5; D may be TRBD1 (5 bases). Germline CDR1 and CDR2: MNHNS and SASEGT. The V gene lost 1 base and the J gene lost 2 bases, with 12 bases spanning the gap. This CDR3 has 16 residues. CDR3: CASSEEAGWGNQPQHF. The CDR3 DNA reads as TGTGCCAGCAGTGAAGAGGCAGGGTGGGGCAATCAGCCCCAGCATTTT.

This chain links TRBV2 with TRBJ2-7, with TRBD2 matching over 12 bases. This CDR3 spans 15 amino acids. The germline gives CDR1 SNHLY, CDR2 FYNNEI. J was trimmed by 2 bases and V by 7 bases; bases with no gene match: 6. CDR3: CASTEGLAGPYEQYF. In DNA, the CDR3 is TGTGCCAGCACCGAAGGACTAGCGGGACCCTACGAGCAGTACTTC.

This clone was recorded once. The chain recombines TRBV19 with TRBJ2-3, with 12 bases fitting TRBD2. The germline V gene encodes CDR1 LNHDA and CDR2 SQIVND (reference sequence). After removal of 5 bases from V and 7 bases from J, the junction contained 10 bases not matched to a gene. The CDR3 contains 16 residues. CDR3 protein: CASSPTLAGGRNTQYF. CDR3 DNA sequence: TGTGCCAGTAGTCCCACCCTAGCGGGGGGGAGAAATACGCAGTATTTT.

CDR3 region: CASSLVGTVTDGYTF. The CDR3 nucleotides read TGTGCCAGCAGCTTAGTTGGGACAGTTACAGATGGCTACACCTTC. J is TRBJ1-2 and V is TRBV7-2; 7 nucleotides match TRBD1. V was clipped by 1 base and J by 6 bases; unmatched bases: 8. Germline CDR1 SGHTA, CDR2 FQGNSA. The CDR3 totals 15 residues.

The gene calls are TRBV21-1 and TRBJ1-5; no check of the table's D call, TRBD1, against the DNA was made. TRBV21-1 is given as a pseudogene. The CDR3 loop spans 17 amino acids. CDR3 sequence: CASSSNRDSLSYQPQHF. The CDR3 DNA reads TGTGCCAGCAGCAGTAACCGGGACAGTCTTTCGTATCAGCCCCAGCATTTT.

This sequence joins TRBV2 and TRBJ1-6; TRBD1 is a possible D gene (5 bases). The V gene lost 9 bases and the J gene lost 0 bases, with 15 bases spanning the gap. Germline CDR1 is SNHLY and CDR2 is FYNNEI. CDR3 length: 16 amino acids. The CDR3 spells CASHQGPSSYNSPLHF. The DNA for the CDR3 is TGTGCCAGTCACCAGGGCCCCAGCTCCTATAATTCACCCCTCCACTTT.

The gene calls are TRBV27 and TRBJ2-3, with TRBD1 identical over 9 bases. The CDR3 has 17 residues. Germline V CDR1 and CDR2: MNHEY, SMNVEV (reference sequence). Germline trimming cut 6 bases from V and 1 base from J; bases unmatched to any gene: 11. The DNA for the CDR3 is TGTGCCAGCAGCCTCACTCTCGGACAGGGGCGCACAGATACGCAGTATTTT. Translating it yields CASSLTLGQGRTDTQYF.

The chain carries TRBV13 and TRBJ1-2; 8 bases match TRBD1. The CDR3 sequence is 16 residues long. The V gene's germline CDR1 is PRHDT and CDR2 FYEKMQ (reference sequence). V was pared by 2 bases and J by 3 bases, with 8 bases of the junction left unmatched. The chain's CDR3 is CASSLFQGASDYGYTF. The DNA for the CDR3 is TGTGCCAGCAGCTTATTTCAGGGGGCTTCCGACTATGGCTACACCTTC.

This chain joins TRBV19 and TRBJ2-2; 8 nucleotides align to TRBD1. The trim removed 5 bases at V and 0 bases at J, leaving 11 bases unmatched. The CDR3 length is 18 residues. Germline V gene sequence: CDR1 LNHDA, CDR2 SQIVND (reference sequence). The CDR3 bases are TGTGCCAGTAGTCCCAAGGACAGGGCCCTCCCGAACACCGGGGAGCTGTTTTTT. It specifies CASSPKDRALPNTGELFF.

Written as DNA, the CDR3 is TGTGCCAGCAGTGCCCTCACTAGCGGGAGTAGTGAGCAGTACTTC. This encodes CASSALTSGSSEQYF. V usage is TRBV27 and J usage is TRBJ2-7; 11 bases are shared with TRBD2. CDR1 and CDR2 (germline): MNHEY, SMNVEV (reference sequence). Trimming took 5 bases from V and 7 from J; bases not matched to a gene: 10. There are 15 residues in the CDR3.

The gene calls are TRBV19 and TRBJ1-4, with a possible D match to TRBD1 (5 bases). CDR1 is LNHDA, CDR2 SQIVND, per germline (reference sequence). This CDR3 region has 15 residues. Trimming shortened V by 5 bases and J by 8 bases, and 18 bases separated the two germline ends. CDR3 nucleotides: TGTGCCAGTAGTTTCACTTACACTGGGACCGAAAAACTGTTTTTT. It specifies CASSFTYTGTEKLFF.

J is TRBJ2-3 and V is TRBV7-3; TRBD2 matches 9 bases. CDR3 length: 15 residues. V lost 8 bases and J lost 0; bases outside the gene matches: 6. Looked up from germline, CDR1 is SGHTA and CDR2 is FQGTGA. CDR3 nucleotide sequence: TGTGCCAGCGCGAAGGGGACTAGCAGCACAGATACGCAGTATTTT. This sequence encodes CASAKGTSSTDTQYF.